The entry below describes one TCR beta chain. Sample treatment: randomized to nivolumab then ipilimumab (arm A) or the reverse (arm B). The germline V and J ends were trimmed by 6 bases and 6 bases, with 8 bases remaining between them. Germline V gene lookup returns CDR1 WSHSY and CDR2 SAAADI. The CDR3 extends over 12 amino acids. TCRdb's table, derived via immunoSEQ multiplex PCR, lists solely in-frame clones and lacks some. In the table there are 20,000 to 25,000 clones, roughly 75% of which are singletons. The entry originates in a study of sequential checkpoint blockade in melanoma. Study background: Randomization was 1:1 between first-line nivolumab→ipilimumab and ipilimumab→nivolumab.

The TCR comes from a human donor with melanoma. The chain joins TRBV10-2 to TRBJ2-2; D remains ambiguous. The sequences come from CD8+ T cells sorted from blood (inferred from file names), collected from a patient given nivolumab and ipilimumab in sequence. The CDR3 DNA sequence: TGCGCCAGCAGCGAGCGCGCCGGGGAGCTGTTTTTT. Residues: CASSERAGELFF.